The next 18 T cell receptor beta chains were all read from a single sample in a study of cytomegalovirus exposure and HLA in healthy donors. The PCR used 60 Vbeta and 13 Jbeta primers. Measured with immunoSEQ multiplex PCR; TCRdb has only the in-frame clones, and not every one. The sample has over 150,000 clones; roughly 80% are singletons. The sequenced sample was PBMCs. Source of these receptors: a human donor in good health.

This chain connects TRBV19 to TRBJ2-7; 8 nucleotides line up with TRBD1. J gave up 2 bases and V 3 bases, and 3 bases lay outside the gene matches. In germline, CDR1 is LNHDA, CDR2 SQIVND (reference sequence). This CDR3 region has 14 residues. DNA for the CDR3: TGTGCCAGTAGTATCCAGGACAGGGCCTACGAGCAGTACTTC. Its protein product is CASSIQDRAYEQYF.

The sample holds a few counts of this clone. This sequence joins TRBV6-5 and TRBJ2-7; unclear D gene. Germline CDR1 is MNHEY and CDR2 is SVGAGI. The CDR3 has 15 residues. Trimming shortened V by 0 bases and J by 1 base, and 10 bases separated the two germline ends. CDR3 DNA: TGTGCCAGCAGTTACTCAGGTCCAGGATCCTACGAGCAGTACTTC. This codes for CASSYSGPGSYEQYF.

The rearrangement uses TRBV7-9 and TRBJ2-5; the D gene is possibly TRBD2 (6 bases). The CDR3 runs to 13 residues. Trimming stripped 7 bases from V and 5 bases from J, with 14 bases between. Germline V CDR1 and CDR2: SEHNR, FQNEAQ (reference sequence). Here the CDR3 DNA reads TGTGCCAGCATCAGTAGCGGCGTGGAGACCCAGTACTTC. Translation gives CASISSGVETQYF.

The chain carries TRBV5-1 and TRBJ1-1, with 7 bases that match TRBD1. CDR1 and CDR2 (germline): SGHRS, YFSETQ. V gave up 3 bases and J gave up 10 bases; unmatched junction bases: 6. The CDR3 covers 12 residues. The CDR3 DNA sequence: TGCGCCAGCAGCTCAAACAGGGGCGGAGCTTTCTTT. It specifies CASSSNRGGAFF.

The chain employs TRBV6-5 and TRBJ1-6; D unclear. Trimming shortened V by 7 bases and J by 10 bases, and 14 bases separated the two germline ends. Per the germline V gene, CDR1 is MNHEY and CDR2 is SVGAGI. This CDR3 comprises 13 residues. The CDR3 DNA is TGTGCCAGCACCGCCGGAGGATCGTCACCCCTCCACTTT. Its translation is CASTAGGSSPLHF.

This clone was found once. The chain couples TRBV4-2 to TRBJ1-4, with a weak D call TRBD1 (5 bases). V was shortened by 4 bases and J by 2 bases, with 14 bases between the two germline ends. Germline CDR1 is LGHNA and CDR2 is YNFKEQ. The CDR3 runs to 16 residues. Written as DNA, the CDR3 is TGTGCCAGCAGCCGGGCGACCGGGACTACTAATGAAAAACTGTTTTTT. Translation: CASSRATGTTNEKLFF.

This clone showed up just a few times. V is TRBV19 and J is TRBJ2-2; 10 positions agree with TRBD1. CDR3 size: 14 residues. Germline CDR1 reads LNHDA; CDR2 reads SQIVND (reference sequence). Trimming at V came to 7 bases and at J to 3 bases, leaving 2 bases not matched to a gene. The CDR3, as DNA: TGTGCCAGTACCGGGACAGGGGACACCGGGGAGCTGTTTTTT. This sequence encodes CASTGTGDTGELFF.

The chain carries TRBV7-9 and TRBJ2-7; 12 nucleotides align to TRBD2. Germline V gene sequence: CDR1 SEHNR, CDR2 FQNEAQ (reference sequence). With 6 bases clipped from V and 7 bases from J, the junction kept 7 bases outside the gene matches. This CDR3 has 14 amino acids. The CDR3 region is CASRSSGGAMEQYF. CDR3 nucleotides: TGTGCCAGCAGGTCTAGCGGGGGGGCCATGGAGCAGTACTTC.

About this clone itself: This specimen includes other DNA sequences encoding the same CDR3. The chain uses TRBV7-9 and TRBJ2-3; 7 bases are shared with TRBD2. The V gene's germline CDR1 is SEHNR and CDR2 FQNEAQ (reference sequence). Losses at the gene ends were 1 base for V and 6 bases for J; bases not matched to a gene: 1. The CDR3 extends over 13 amino acids. The CDR3 here is CASSLVGGDTQYF. In DNA form, the CDR3 reads TGTGCCAGCAGCTTAGTGGGGGGGGATACGCAGTATTTT.

The chain is built from TRBV5-6 and TRBJ2-3, with 9 bases fitting TRBD2. From germline, CDR1 is SGHDT and CDR2 YYEEEE. V trimming: 4 bases; J trimming: 1 base; junction bases outside the gene matches: 7. This CDR3 is built from 16 residues. The CDR3 coding sequence is TGTGCCAGCAGCGGGGAATTAGCGGGGGGCACAGATACGCAGTATTTT. Its protein is CASSGELAGGTDTQYF.

This clone was observed once. An end of the junction differs from the germline gene, which may be a read error. The chain joins TRBV4-1 to TRBJ1-4; 10 bases map to TRBD1. The CDR3 consists of 16 residues. In germline, CDR1 is MGHRA, CDR2 YSYEKL. CDR3 nucleotide sequence: TGCACCAGCAGCCAACCTGAGGACAGGGGGAATGAAAAACTGTTTTTT. Protein product: CTSSQPEDRGNEKLFF.

The DNA for the CDR3 is TGTGCCAGCAGTGGACTGGAGAATGAGCAGTTCTTC. Translated, it gives CASSGLENEQFF. The chain is built from TRBV2 and TRBJ2-1; no firm D call. The germline gives CDR1 SNHLY, CDR2 FYNNEI. The CDR3 has 12 amino acids. V lost 4 bases to trimming and J lost 7 bases, with 8 bases between them.

The genes are TRBV5-1 and TRBJ2-7, with D hard to call. This CDR3 has 13 amino acids. V lost 5 bases and J lost 5, with 14 bases in between. In germline, CDR1 is SGHRS, CDR2 YFSETQ. The CDR3 DNA sequence: TGCGCCAGCAGTTTGCTCGCTTCAGACGAGCAGTACTTC. This codes for CASSLLASDEQYF.

This clone came up a few times. This chain uses TRBV5-1 with TRBJ1-1, with 7 bases aligning to TRBD1. The V segment lost 4 bases and the J segment 6 bases; nucleotides outside the gene matches: 6. The CDR3 contains 13 residues. Germline V CDR1 and CDR2: SGHRS, YFSETQ. CDR3 loop: CASSPGTDAEAFF. CDR3 bases: TGCGCCAGCAGCCCTGGGACAGATGCTGAAGCTTTCTTT.

The chain joins TRBV19 to TRBJ2-7; 7 nucleotides match TRBD2. In germline, CDR1 is LNHDA, CDR2 SQIVND (reference sequence). The CDR3 runs to 18 residues. The junction had 19 bases not matched to a gene; V was cut back by 8 bases and J by 0 bases. The CDR3 is CASSPGPKRGYISYEQYF. DNA of the CDR3: TGTGCCAGTTCCCCGGGCCCCAAGCGGGGCTACATCTCCTACGAGCAGTACTTC.

The chain has TRBV10-3 and TRBJ1-4; 9 bases line up with TRBD1. Unmatched junction bases numbered 9, after V lost 3 bases and J lost 4 bases. The CDR3 has 17 residues. Germline V gives CDR1 ENHRY, CDR2 SYGVKD. CDR3 protein: CAISDEVGQGDNEKLFF. CDR3 bases: TGTGCCATCAGTGATGAGGTGGGACAGGGCGATAATGAAAAACTGTTTTTT.

This clone was detected only a few times. The CDR3 coding sequence is TGTGCCAGCATGGCAGGGAATTTCTACGAGCAGTACTTC. It yields the protein CASMAGNFYEQYF. This chain links TRBV2 with TRBJ2-7, with a tentative D call TRBD1 (5 bases). In germline, CDR1 is SNHLY, CDR2 FYNNEI. This CDR3 contains 13 residues. Trimming removed 7 bases at V and 3 bases at J, with 13 bases between.

This clone was recorded a few times. The chain couples TRBV7-9 to TRBJ1-3, with D uncertain. CDR3 length equals 12 residues. The germline V gene has CDR1 SEHNR and CDR2 FQNEAQ (reference sequence). V was cut by 8 bases and J by 4 bases, with 9 bases left in between. The CDR3 sequence is CASPIEGNTIYF. The CDR3 nucleotides read TGTGCCAGCCCAATAGAGGGAAACACCATATATTTT. Full variable domain (outside the CDR3, taken from reference TRBV7-9 and TRBJ1-3): DTGVSQNPRHKITKRGQNVTFRCDPISEHNRLYWYRQTLGQGPEFLTYFQNEAQLEKSRLLSDRFSAERPKGSFSTLEIQRTEQGDSAMYLCASPIEGNTIYFGEGSWLTVV.